Below, 30 T cell receptor beta chains from the same sample are listed, as sequenced in a study of cytomegalovirus exposure and HLA in healthy donors. PCR involved 60 Vbeta and 13 Jbeta primers. The assay was immunoSEQ multiplex PCR, and TCRdb's table has in-frame clones only and misses some. The sample shows 150,000 to 200,000 clones, less than 90% of them seen only once. Sequenced material: PBMCs. These receptors were obtained from a young woman in good health and CMV-seronegative.

The chain uses TRBV7-6 and TRBJ1-1; TRBD1 agrees at 9 bases. CDR3 length: 15 amino acids. After removal of 4 bases from V and 1 base from J, the junction contained 4 bases not matched to a gene. Germline-derived CDR1 and CDR2 are SGHVS and FNYEAQ. In DNA, the CDR3 is TGTGCCAGCAGCTGGACAGGGGACAGGAACACTGAAGCTTTCTTT. Amino acids: CASSWTGDRNTEAFF.

V gene TRBV2 combines with J gene TRBJ2-7; 7 nucleotides align to TRBD1. V lost 11 bases, J lost 2 bases, and 6 bases stayed unmatched. The length of the CDR3 is 12 residues. Germline V gives CDR1 SNHLY, CDR2 FYNNEI. The CDR3 coding sequence is TGTGCCTCGGGACAGCTAGCCTACGAGCAGTACTTC. This translates into CASGQLAYEQYF. The full variable domain, with the rest looked up from reference TRBV2 and TRBJ2-7, is EPEVTQTPSHQVTQMGQEVILRCVPISNHLYFYWYRQILGQKVEFLVSFYNNEISEKSEIFDDQFSVERPDGSNFTLKIRSTKLEDSAMYFCASGQLAYEQYFGPGTRLTVT.

The chain combines TRBV5-6 with TRBJ1-1; TRBD1 matches 9 bases. Germline CDR1 is SGHDT and CDR2 is YYEEEE. The CDR3 totals 13 residues. J gave up 3 bases and V 3 bases, and 0 bases lay outside the gene matches. CDR3 sequence (DNA): TGTGCCAGCAGCTGGGACAGGGACACTGAAGCTTTCTTT. Amino acid sequence: CASSWDRDTEAFF.

The chain couples TRBV27 to TRBJ2-1, with D tentatively TRBD1 (6 bases). The CDR3 length is 14 residues. V was clipped by 0 bases and J by 8 bases, with 11 bases between them. CDR1 is MNHEY, CDR2 SMNVEV, per germline (reference sequence). DNA of the CDR3: TGTGCCAGCAGTTTATCGGGACACCTACATGAGCAGTTCTTC. It codes for CASSLSGHLHEQFF.

The rearrangement joins TRBV28 to TRBJ2-7, with a possible D match to TRBD2 (7 bases). The germline V gene has CDR1 MDHEN and CDR2 SYDVKM. The V and J ends lost 3 bases and 5 bases respectively, with 11 bases between them. This CDR3 has 13 amino acids. DNA for the CDR3: TGTGCCAGCAGTTTCGGGGGGCCCGACGAGCAGTACTTC. This translates into CASSFGGPDEQYF.

This rearrangement joins TRBV19 to TRBJ1-4; a possible D gene is TRBD1 (6 bases). The germline V and J ends were trimmed by 8 bases and 0 bases, with 7 bases remaining between them. The germline gives CDR1 LNHDA, CDR2 SQIVND (reference sequence). The CDR3 sequence is 13 residues long. CDR3 loop: CASRTATNEKLFF. In DNA, the CDR3 is TGTGCCAGTCGGACAGCAACTAATGAAAAACTGTTTTTT.

In its sample, this clone was seen once. The genes are TRBV28 and TRBJ2-7; 10 bases are a match to TRBD1. After removal of 11 bases from V and 3 bases from J, the junction contained 4 bases not matched to a gene. Germline V CDR1 and CDR2: MDHEN, SYDVKM. The length of the CDR3 is 12 residues. CDR3 region: CAGGDRGYEQYF. CDR3 nucleotides: TGTGCCGGGGGGGACAGGGGCTACGAGCAGTACTTC.

V is TRBV5-1 and J is TRBJ1-6; 10 bases line up with TRBD1. Germline loops: CDR1 SGHRS, CDR2 YFSETQ. After removal of 3 bases from V and 7 bases from J, the junction contained 10 bases not matched to a gene. The CDR3 runs 17 residues. As DNA, the CDR3 is TGCGCCAGCAGCTGGCGACAGGGGGCAAGAGAGAATTCACCCCTCCACTTT. This gives the protein CASSWRQGARENSPLHF.

The chain joins TRBV6-5 to TRBJ2-1; TRBD1 aligns across 7 bases. The V segment lost 0 bases and the J segment 6 bases; nucleotides outside the gene matches: 8. CDR1 and CDR2 from the germline V gene are MNHEY and SVGAGI. The CDR3 consists of 16 residues. CDR3 protein: CASSYSSDREGNEQFF. The DNA for the CDR3 is TGTGCCAGCAGTTACTCTTCTGACAGGGAAGGCAATGAGCAGTTCTTC.

The J gene is TRBJ1-6, the V gene TRBV10-3; the D is unclear. CDR1 is ENHRY, CDR2 SYGVKD, per germline. Trimming shortened V by 0 bases and J by 3 bases, and 12 bases separated the two germline ends. There are 17 residues in the CDR3. The chain's CDR3 is CAISESKEVSYNSPLHF. The CDR3, as DNA: TGTGCCATCAGTGAGTCGAAGGAGGTTAGCTATAATTCACCCCTCCACTTT.

As DNA, the CDR3 is TGCACCAGCAGCCAATTTACGGGGGGCTGGGGACAGCCCCAGCATTTT. Translation gives CTSSQFTGGWGQPQHF. This chain joins TRBV1 and TRBJ1-5. TRBV1 is shown as a pseudogene. The CDR3 has 16 amino acids.

This clone was observed a handful of times. The chain carries TRBV5-1 and TRBJ1-6; TRBD1 aligns across 7 bases. J was trimmed by 7 bases and V by 4 bases; bases with no gene match: 5. CDR3 length: 14 residues. The germline V gene encodes CDR1 SGHRS and CDR2 YFSETQ. The DNA of the CDR3 is TGCGCCAGCAGCCTTGACAGGGTGAATTCACCCCTCCACTTT. Protein sequence: CASSLDRVNSPLHF.

Note on this clone: The sample holds other DNA sequences that translate to the same CDR3. The genes are TRBV7-6 and TRBJ1-1; 7 positions agree with TRBD1. The CDR3 consists of 13 residues. Germline V CDR1 and CDR2: SGHVS, FNYEAQ. V lost 4 bases and J lost 4; bases outside the gene matches: 3. CDR3 sequence reads: CASSSPGGTEAFF. The CDR3 bases are TGTGCCAGCAGCTCACCAGGGGGCACTGAAGCTTTCTTT.

The gene calls are TRBV2 and TRBJ1-1, with 9 bases lining up with TRBD1. CDR1 is SNHLY and CDR2 is FYNNEI in the germline V gene. Germline trimming cut 6 bases from V and 1 base from J; bases unmatched to any gene: 3. CDR3 size: 14 residues. The CDR3 protein is CASRTGGGNTEAFF. DNA for the CDR3: TGTGCCAGCAGGACAGGGGGGGGGAACACTGAAGCTTTCTTT.

This clone showed up just a few times. The chain employs TRBV5-4 and TRBJ2-7; 10 positions match TRBD1. Germline V gene data show CDR1 as SGHNT and CDR2 as YYREEE (reference sequence). The CDR3 has 14 residues. The ends lost 3 bases at V and 2 bases at J; junction bases unmatched: 2. DNA for the CDR3: TGTGCCAGCAGCTGGGACAGGGGTACCTACGAGCAGTACTTC. Translating gives CASSWDRGTYEQYF.

The V gene is TRBV23-1, the J gene TRBJ2-1, with 10 nucleotides matching TRBD2. TRBV23-1 is sorted into the ORF group, with uncertain function. The CDR3 loop spans 13 amino acids. Trimming at V came to 8 bases and at J to 6 bases, leaving 4 bases not matched to a gene. The CDR3 DNA reads TGCGCCAGCTCTAGCGGGAGAGGCAATGAGCAGTTCTTC. Protein product: CASSSGRGNEQFF.

The V and J genes are TRBV2 and TRBJ1-1; D perhaps matches TRBD1 (6 bases). V was shortened by 6 bases and J by 1 base, with 15 bases between the two germline ends. Per the germline V gene, CDR1 is SNHLY and CDR2 is FYNNEI. The CDR3 totals 15 residues. The CDR3 reads CASSPPRTENTEAFF. CDR3 in DNA: TGTGCCAGCAGCCCTCCCCGGACAGAGAACACTGAAGCTTTCTTT.

The chain uses TRBV18 and TRBJ1-1; D gene ambiguous. Germline V CDR1 and CDR2: KGHSH, LQKENI. This CDR3 contains 13 residues. V was pared by 5 bases and J by 2 bases, with 9 bases between. The CDR3 region has the DNA TGTGCCAGCTCAGAGTTTGAAAACACTGAAGCTTTCTTT. Protein: CASSEFENTEAFF. The full variable domain, completed using reference TRBV18 and TRBJ1-1, is NAGVMQNPRHLVRRRGQEARLRCSPMKGHSHVYWYRQLPEEGLKFMVYLQKENIIDESGMPKERFSAEFPKEGPSILRIQQVVRGDSAAYFCASSEFENTEAFFGQGTRLTVV.

About this clone itself: Different DNA sequences within this sample yield the same CDR3. The chain uses TRBV7-9 and TRBJ1-2; a weak D match, TRBD1 (6 bases). The germline V gene has CDR1 SEHNR and CDR2 FQNEAQ (reference sequence). V lost 2 bases and J lost 8, with 6 bases in between. This CDR3 has 11 residues. Here the CDR3 reads CASSLQGGYTF. The CDR3 nucleotides read TGTGCCAGCAGCTTACAGGGGGGCTACACCTTC.

CDR3 region: CSVAVRQGVDEQFF. In DNA form, the CDR3 reads TGCAGCGTCGCAGTTAGGCAGGGGGTCGATGAGCAGTTCTTC. The chain uses TRBV29-1 and TRBJ2-1; 7 bases match TRBD1. The CDR3 totals 14 residues. With 6 bases clipped from V and 8 bases from J, the junction kept 13 bases outside the gene matches. CDR1 and CDR2 from the germline V gene are SQVTM and ANQGSEA.

The chain couples TRBV19 to TRBJ1-6, with D maybe TRBD1 (5 bases). The length of the CDR3 is 17 residues. V was cut by 5 bases and J by 6 bases, with 20 bases left in between. The V gene's germline CDR1 is LNHDA and CDR2 SQIVND (reference sequence). CDR3 residues: CASSSTRVGLINSPLHF. CDR3 DNA sequence: TGTGCCAGTAGTTCCACTCGGGTGGGGCTGATTAATTCACCCCTCCACTTT.

The chain uses TRBV7-2 and TRBJ2-1; 14 positions agree with TRBD2. The V and J ends lost 1 base and 6 bases, in that order; junction bases with no gene match: 8. Germline V gene lookup returns CDR1 SGHTA and CDR2 FQGNSA. CDR3 size: 18 residues. The CDR3 reads CASSLVGPTSGGANEQFF. The CDR3, as DNA: TGTGCCAGCAGCTTAGTGGGGCCGACTAGCGGGGGGGCCAATGAGCAGTTCTTC.

V and J are TRBV5-1 and TRBJ1-5, with TRBD1 identical over 9 bases. This CDR3 is 17 amino acids long. Germline CDR1 SGHRS, CDR2 YFSETQ. The V gene end was trimmed by 3 bases and the J gene end by 1 base; junction bases not matched to a gene: 8. As DNA, the CDR3 is TGCGCCAGCAGCTCGAACAGGGGGCTAGGAAGCAATCAGCCCCAGCATTTT. Translation gives CASSSNRGLGSNQPQHF.

The chain employs TRBV30 and TRBJ1-3; D is unclear. The CDR3 consists of 15 residues. Trimming cost V 3 bases and J 0 bases, with 12 bases left between them. In germline, CDR1 is GTSNPN, CDR2 SVGIG (reference sequence). Written as DNA, the CDR3 is TGTGCCTGGAGCCGGGATATATACTCTGGAAACACCATATATTTT. This gives the protein CAWSRDIYSGNTIYF.

The chain employs TRBV19 and TRBJ1-5; a weak D match, TRBD1 (5 bases). Trimming removed 5 bases from V and 0 bases from J, with 20 bases in between. CDR1 is LNHDA and CDR2 is SQIVND in the germline V gene (reference sequence). This CDR3 region has 18 residues. CDR3 sequence reads: CASSDRLVRGNSNQPQHF. As DNA, the CDR3 is TGTGCCAGTAGTGACAGACTTGTGAGAGGCAATAGCAATCAGCCCCAGCATTTT.

V gene TRBV28 combines with J gene TRBJ1-5; D is perhaps TRBD1 (5 bases). The germline V and J ends were trimmed by 6 bases and 3 bases, with 12 bases remaining between them. CDR1 and CDR2 (germline): MDHEN, SYDVKM. This CDR3 contains 14 residues. The CDR3 coding sequence is TGTGCCAGCAGGGTGGGGCAGTTCAATCAGCCCCAGCATTTT. Protein: CASRVGQFNQPQHF.

The chain links TRBV5-1 to TRBJ2-1; possibly TRBD1 for D (5 bases). Trimming took off 2 bases at V and 7 bases at J, with 16 bases between the two ends. This CDR3 spans 15 amino acids. Germline CDR1 and CDR2: SGHRS and YFSETQ. The CDR3: CASSLAPARANEQFF. DNA of the CDR3: TGCGCCAGCAGCTTAGCCCCGGCCAGGGCAAATGAGCAGTTCTTC.

The chain has TRBV28 and TRBJ2-2; 7 bases align to TRBD2. Germline CDR1 is MDHEN and CDR2 is SYDVKM. V lost 8 bases to trimming and J lost 4 bases; unmatched junction nucleotides: 4. The CDR3 runs to 13 residues. The CDR3 sequence is CASSGGSTGELFF. The DNA of the CDR3 is TGTGCCAGCTCCGGGGGGAGCACCGGGGAGCTGTTTTTT.

The gene calls are TRBV4-1 and TRBJ2-3, with D uncertain. Germline V gives CDR1 MGHRA, CDR2 YSYEKL. The V end was cut by 1 base, the J end by 4 bases, with 9 bases between. The CDR3 is 14 amino acids. DNA for the CDR3: TGCGCCAGCAGCCAAGTCCCCCCGGCAGATACGCAGTATTTT. This codes for CASSQVPPADTQYF.

The V and J genes are TRBV11-2 and TRBJ1-6, with TRBD1 as a possible D gene (5 bases). This CDR3 spans 12 amino acids. CDR1 and CDR2 from the germline V gene are SGHAT and FQNNGV. Trimming removed 5 bases from V and 14 bases from J, with 13 bases in between. The CDR3 region is CASSPEGRALHF. The CDR3 coding sequence is TGTGCCAGCAGCCCAGAGGGGAGGGCCCTCCACTTT. The full variable domain, with the rest looked up from reference TRBV11-2 and TRBJ1-6, is EAGVAQSPRYKIIEKRQSVAFWCNPISGHATLYWYQQILGQGPKLLIQFQNNGVVDDSQLPKDRFSAERLKGVDSTLKIQPAKLEDSAVYLCASSPEGRALHFGNGTRLTVT.